Shown below are 9 T cell receptor beta chains from a single sample sequenced in a study of response to subunit inactivated influenza vaccine (dated by TCRdb to 2016 to 2019). Library prep was done by RT-PCR. The instrument given in TCRdb is Illumina HiSeq 2500. TCRdb cleaned the public reads at Q25 with fastp, built clones with MiXCR and kept in-frame beta chains. Rows with one shared CDR3 protein collapse into an entry with the most common genes and DNA. The sample table contains hundreds of thousands of distinct CDR3 sequences; only one count was recorded for roughly 13% of them. The ten largest clones capture less than 9% of the sample. Material: PBMCs from blood, obtained 14 to 15 days before vaccination. These receptor sequences come from a man aged 50-59 years who received an inactivated influenza vaccine. Donor details come from another sample of the same person, matched by shared clones.

The chain combines TRBV7-6 with TRBJ2-6; D unresolved. In germline, CDR1 is SGHVS, CDR2 FNYEAQ. This CDR3 is 20 amino acids long. V lost 5 bases to trimming and J lost 0 bases, with 23 bases between them. This CDR3 is CASSHQSGRPLPSGANVLTF. The CDR3 DNA sequence: TGTGCCAGCAGCCACCAGTCGGGCAGGCCCCTTCCCTCTGGGGCCAACGTCCTGACTTTC.

This clonotype was seen more than once but under ten times. V usage is TRBV29-1 and J usage is TRBJ2-5, with D tentatively TRBD1 (6 bases). Looked up from germline, CDR1 is SQVTM and CDR2 is ANQGSEA. V was shortened by 7 bases and J by 5 bases, with 14 bases between the two germline ends. This CDR3 contains 12 residues. CDR3 sequence: CSAPTGRETQYF. CDR3 bases: TGCAGCGCCCCTACAGGGCGGGAGACCCAGTACTTC.

This chain links TRBV6-2 or TRBV6-3 with TRBJ1-1; D perhaps matches TRBD1 (6 bases). The CDR3 is 14 residues long. Germline V gene lookup returns CDR1 MNHEY and CDR2 SVGEGT. Trimming took 7 bases from V and 4 from J, leaving 16 bases between them. CDR3 in DNA: TGTGCCAGCACCACCGGGGGGGCGAGCACTGAAGCTTTCTTT. Amino acid sequence: CASTTGGASTEAFF.

V usage is TRBV20-1 and J usage is TRBJ2-7; TRBD2 matches 8 bases. The V and J ends lost 2 bases and 3 bases, in that order; junction bases with no gene match: 12. This CDR3 spans 16 amino acids. Looked up from germline, CDR1 is DFQATT and CDR2 is SNEGSKA (reference sequence). CDR3 amino acids: CSARSGFAGGSYEQYF. CDR3 in DNA: TGCAGTGCTAGATCTGGGTTTGCGGGAGGAAGCTACGAGCAGTACTTC.

This rearrangement joins TRBV20-1 to TRBJ2-1; maybe TRBD2 (6 bases). From germline, CDR1 is DFQATT and CDR2 SNEGSKA (reference sequence). Between the trimmed V and J ends, which lost 3 bases and 2 bases, there was a span of 14 bases. The CDR3 has 15 residues. CDR3 sequence (DNA): TGCAGTGCTAGTCGGGACTCCCTTACCTACAATGAGCAGTTCTTC. It specifies CSASRDSLTYNEQFF.

This clonotype was seen a few times. The genes are TRBV25-1 and TRBJ2-5; D possibly corresponds to TRBD2 (7 bases). Between the trimmed V and J ends, which lost 0 bases and 2 bases, there was a span of 16 bases. The CDR3 runs to 17 residues. CDR1 is MGHDK and CDR2 is SYGVNS in the germline V gene. CDR3 sequence: CASSEYFSGGRQETQYF. The CDR3 nucleotides are TGTGCCAGCAGTGAATATTTTTCGGGGGGCCGACAAGAGACCCAGTACTTC.

There are many counts of this clonotype. The chain combines TRBV5-1 with TRBJ2-3, with a tentative D call TRBD2 (6 bases). There are 15 residues in the CDR3. Germline loops: CDR1 SGHRS, CDR2 YFSETQ. V lost 4 bases and J lost 5, with 17 bases in between. The CDR3 sequence: CASSPGVQGGDTQYF. In DNA form, the CDR3 reads TGCGCCAGCAGCCCTGGAGTCCAGGGAGGAGATACGCAGTATTTT.

The table lists this clonotype with a few counts. V and J are TRBV12-1 and TRBJ2-3; the D call TRBD2 from the table was never checked on the DNA. TRBV12-1 is marked as a pseudogene. This CDR3 is 20 amino acids long. CDR3 sequence: CASSSRGLAGGPSRVDTQYF. DNA of the CDR3: TGTGCCAGCAGCTCGAGGGGACTAGCGGGAGGGCCCTCAAGAGTAGATACGCAGTATTTT.

The chain recombines TRBV20-1 with TRBJ2-1, with TRBD2 matching over 13 bases. The V segment lost 2 bases and the J segment 4 bases; nucleotides outside the gene matches: 5. The CDR3 has 16 amino acids. CDR1 is DFQATT, CDR2 SNEGSKA, per germline (reference sequence). CDR3 sequence (DNA): TGCAGTGCTAGACCAACTAGCGGGAGGGAATACAATGAGCAGTTCTTC. It codes for CSARPTSGREYNEQFF.